One and the same sample provided the 8 T cell receptor beta chains below, sequenced in a study of blood T cell repertoires in COVID-19. Assay used: immunoSEQ multiplex PCR; TCRdb lists only in-frame clones, some missing. The profile covers some 73,000 clones, with around 83% appearing a single time and roughly 40% taken by the ten largest. The sequenced material came from peripheral blood. Every receptor here comes from a woman older than 75 with active or convalescent COVID-19.

Of note for this clone: A junction boundary mismatches the germline segment, possibly from a read error. The J gene is TRBJ2-7, the V gene TRBV2; 7 nucleotides line up with TRBD2. Looked up from germline, CDR1 is SNHLY and CDR2 is FYNNEI. This CDR3 has 14 amino acids. The CDR3 protein is CASREGGGSDEQYF. CDR3 in DNA: TGTGCCAGCAGGGAAGGCGGGGGATCCGACGAGCAGTACTTC.

The chain employs TRBV14 and TRBJ2-5, with a tentative D call TRBD2 (7 bases). Deletions cut 4 bases from V and 2 bases from J, with 20 bases between. The germline V gene has CDR1 SGHDN and CDR2 FVKESK. The CDR3 sequence is 17 residues long. The DNA for the CDR3 is TGTGCCAGCAGCCGTGGGGTTGTGGCGGGGGCACAAGAGACCCAGTACTTC. It encodes CASSRGVVAGAQETQYF. The whole variable domain, remainder taken from reference TRBV14 and TRBJ2-5, is EAGVTQFPSHSVIEKGQTVTLRCDPISGHDNLYWYRRVMGKEIKFLLHFVKESKQDESGMPNNRFLAERTGGTYSTLKVQPAELEDSGVYFCASSRGVVAGAQETQYFGPGTRLLVL.

This chain joins TRBV6-1 and TRBJ2-3; 7 bases align to TRBD2. The CDR3 length is 18 residues. Germline values: CDR1 MNHNS, CDR2 SASEGT. The trim removed 3 bases at V and 1 base at J, leaving 13 bases unmatched. For the CDR3, the DNA is TGTGCCAGCAGTGACGGGGGAGGGGCTGGACTGGGCACAGATACGCAGTATTTT. As protein: CASSDGGGAGLGTDTQYF.

The gene calls are TRBV7-2 and TRBJ2-7, with 12 positions matching TRBD1. Germline CDR1 and CDR2: SGHTA and FQGNSA. The trim removed 2 bases at V and 2 bases at J, leaving 4 bases unmatched. The CDR3 contains 16 residues. CDR3 coding DNA: TGTGCCAGCAGCTTATCGTGGGACAGGGGGCCCTACGAGCAGTACTTC. Translated: CASSLSWDRGPYEQYF.

The rearrangement joins TRBV27 to TRBJ1-4, with D possibly being TRBD1 (6 bases). This CDR3 is built from 15 residues. The V gene's germline CDR1 is MNHEY and CDR2 SMNVEV (reference sequence). V was cut by 5 bases and J by 5 bases, with 15 bases left in between. The CDR3 bases are TGTGCCAGCAGTGACGGACAGAACGGAAATGAAAAACTGTTTTTT. Translation: CASSDGQNGNEKLFF.

The chain has TRBV2 and TRBJ1-4; no firm D call. The CDR3 has 15 amino acids. V lost 2 bases, J lost 1 base, and 8 bases lay in between. CDR1 is SNHLY, CDR2 FYNNEI, per germline. CDR3 in amino acids: CASSEWRRTNEKLFF. DNA for the CDR3: TGTGCCAGCAGTGAATGGAGGCGAACTAATGAAAAACTGTTTTTT. The entire variable domain, with the rest obtained from reference TRBV2 and TRBJ1-4, is as follows: EPEVTQTPSHQVTQMGQEVILRCVPISNHLYFYWYRQILGQKVEFLVSFYNNEISEKSEIFDDQFSVERPDGSNFTLKIRSTKLEDSAMYFCASSEWRRTNEKLFFGSGTQLSVL.

The V call is TRBV30, the J call TRBJ2-3, with D possibly being TRBD2 (5 bases). V lost 4 bases, J lost 0 bases, and 11 bases lay in between. The germline V gene encodes CDR1 GTSNPN and CDR2 SVGIG (reference sequence). This CDR3 contains 14 residues. The CDR3 here is CAWTRGSSTDTQYF. CDR3 sequence (DNA): TGTGCCTGGACTCGGGGTTCTAGCACAGATACGCAGTATTTT.

The chain links TRBV5-6 to TRBJ1-2; 8 nucleotides agree with TRBD1. Germline CDR1 and CDR2: SGHDT and YYEEEE. The J segment lost 5 bases and the V segment lost 1 base, leaving 7 bases of the junction unmatched. CDR3 length equals 15 residues. The CDR3 DNA follows: TGTGCCAGCAGCTTGATGACAGGGGTTGGGTATGGCTACACCTTC. This sequence encodes CASSLMTGVGYGYTF.